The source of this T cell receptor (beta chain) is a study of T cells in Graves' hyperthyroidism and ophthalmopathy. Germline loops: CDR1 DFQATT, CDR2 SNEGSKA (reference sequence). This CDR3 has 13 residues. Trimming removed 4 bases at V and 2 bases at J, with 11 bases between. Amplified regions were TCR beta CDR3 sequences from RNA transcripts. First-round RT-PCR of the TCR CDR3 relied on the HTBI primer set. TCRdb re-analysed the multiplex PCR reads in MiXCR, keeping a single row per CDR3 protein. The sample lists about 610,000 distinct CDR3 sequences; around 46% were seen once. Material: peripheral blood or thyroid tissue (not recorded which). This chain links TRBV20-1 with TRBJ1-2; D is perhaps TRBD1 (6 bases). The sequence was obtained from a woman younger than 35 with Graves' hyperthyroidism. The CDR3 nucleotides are TGCAGTGCTATAGGGACAAAAAACTATGGCTACACCTTC. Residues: CSAIGTKNYGYTF.